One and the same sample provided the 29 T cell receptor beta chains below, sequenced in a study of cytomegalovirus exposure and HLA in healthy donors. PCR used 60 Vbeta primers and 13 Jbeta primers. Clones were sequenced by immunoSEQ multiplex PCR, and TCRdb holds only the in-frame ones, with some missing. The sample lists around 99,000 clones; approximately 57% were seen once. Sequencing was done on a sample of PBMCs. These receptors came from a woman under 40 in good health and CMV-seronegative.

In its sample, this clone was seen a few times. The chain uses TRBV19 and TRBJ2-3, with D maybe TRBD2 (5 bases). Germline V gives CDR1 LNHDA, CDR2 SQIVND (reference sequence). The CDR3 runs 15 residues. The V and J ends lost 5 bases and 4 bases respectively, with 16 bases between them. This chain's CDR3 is CASSRGRVSPDTQYF. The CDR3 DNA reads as TGTGCCAGTAGTCGGGGTAGGGTCTCCCCAGATACGCAGTATTTT.

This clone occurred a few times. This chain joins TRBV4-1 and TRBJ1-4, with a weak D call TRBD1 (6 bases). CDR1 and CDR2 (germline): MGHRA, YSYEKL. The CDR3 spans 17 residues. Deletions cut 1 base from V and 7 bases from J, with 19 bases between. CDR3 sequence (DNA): TGCGCCAGCAGCCAAGTAAATTTCTGGACAGCGGCTGAAAAACTGTTTTTT. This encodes CASSQVNFWTAAEKLFF.

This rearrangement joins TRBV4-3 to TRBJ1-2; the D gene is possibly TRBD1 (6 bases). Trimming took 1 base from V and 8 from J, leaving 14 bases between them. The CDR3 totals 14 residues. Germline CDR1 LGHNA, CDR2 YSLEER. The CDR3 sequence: CASSQGQGSHGYTF. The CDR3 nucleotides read TGCGCCAGCAGCCAAGGGCAGGGGTCTCACGGCTACACCTTC.

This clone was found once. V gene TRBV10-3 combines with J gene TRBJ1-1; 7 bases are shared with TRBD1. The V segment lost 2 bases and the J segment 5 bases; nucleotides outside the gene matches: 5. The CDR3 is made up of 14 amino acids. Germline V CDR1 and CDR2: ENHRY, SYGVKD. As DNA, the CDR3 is TGTGCCATCAGTGAGGCAGGGGGAGTTACTGAAGCTTTCTTT. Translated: CAISEAGGVTEAFF.

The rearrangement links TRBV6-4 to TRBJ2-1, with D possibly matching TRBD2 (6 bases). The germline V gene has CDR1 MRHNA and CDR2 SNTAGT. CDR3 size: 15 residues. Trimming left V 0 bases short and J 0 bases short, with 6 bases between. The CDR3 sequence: CASSDSSGSYNEQFF. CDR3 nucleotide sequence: TGTGCCAGCAGTGACTCTAGCGGCTCCTACAATGAGCAGTTCTTC.

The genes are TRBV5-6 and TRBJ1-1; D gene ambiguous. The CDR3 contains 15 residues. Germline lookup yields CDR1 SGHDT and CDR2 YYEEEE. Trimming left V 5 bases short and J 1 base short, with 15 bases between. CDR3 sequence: CASSSRGVSNTEAFF. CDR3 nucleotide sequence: TGTGCCAGCAGTTCTCGCGGGGTTTCGAACACTGAAGCTTTCTTT.

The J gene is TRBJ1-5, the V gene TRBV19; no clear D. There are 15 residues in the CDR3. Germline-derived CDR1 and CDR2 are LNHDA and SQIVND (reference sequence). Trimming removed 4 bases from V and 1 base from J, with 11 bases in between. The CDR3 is CASSNQVRSNQPQHF. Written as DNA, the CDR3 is TGTGCCAGTAGTAACCAGGTACGGAGCAATCAGCCCCAGCATTTT.

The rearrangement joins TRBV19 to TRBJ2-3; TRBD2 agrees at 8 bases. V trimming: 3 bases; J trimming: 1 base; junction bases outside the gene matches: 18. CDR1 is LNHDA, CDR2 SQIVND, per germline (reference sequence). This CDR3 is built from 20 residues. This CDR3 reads CASSIFGLAGGQEGTDTQYF. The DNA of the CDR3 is TGTGCCAGTAGTATTTTCGGGCTAGCGGGCGGCCAGGAGGGCACAGATACGCAGTATTTT.

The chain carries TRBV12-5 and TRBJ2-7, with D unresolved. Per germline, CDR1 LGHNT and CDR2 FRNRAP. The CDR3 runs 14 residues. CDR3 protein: CVSIAAWRPYEQYF. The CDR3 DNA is TGTGTCTCCATCGCGGCTTGGCGGCCCTACGAGCAGTACTTC.

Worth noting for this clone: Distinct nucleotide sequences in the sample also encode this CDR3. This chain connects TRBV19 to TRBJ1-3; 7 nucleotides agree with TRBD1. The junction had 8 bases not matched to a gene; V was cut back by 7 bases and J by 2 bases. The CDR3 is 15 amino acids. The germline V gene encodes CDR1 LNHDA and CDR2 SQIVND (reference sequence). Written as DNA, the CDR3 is TGTGCCAGTAAGGACAGGACAGCCCCTGGAAACACCATATATTTT. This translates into CASKDRTAPGNTIYF.

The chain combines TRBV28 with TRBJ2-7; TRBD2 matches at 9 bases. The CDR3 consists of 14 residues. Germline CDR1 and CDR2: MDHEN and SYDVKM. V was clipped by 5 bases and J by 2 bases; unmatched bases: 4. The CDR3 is CASSTLAGAYEQYF. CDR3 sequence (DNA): TGTGCCAGCAGTACATTAGCGGGAGCCTACGAGCAGTACTTC.

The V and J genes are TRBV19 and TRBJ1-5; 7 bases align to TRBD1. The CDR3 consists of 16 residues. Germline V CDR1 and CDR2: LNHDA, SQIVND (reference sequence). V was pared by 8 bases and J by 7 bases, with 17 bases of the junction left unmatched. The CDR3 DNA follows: TGTGCCAGTTCACGTTCCCAGGGGGGACCTGAACAGCCCCAGCATTTT. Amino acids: CASSRSQGGPEQPQHF.

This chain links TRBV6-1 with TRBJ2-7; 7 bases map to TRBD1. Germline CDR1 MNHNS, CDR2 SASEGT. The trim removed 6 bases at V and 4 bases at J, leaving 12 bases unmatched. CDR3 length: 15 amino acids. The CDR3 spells CASRGTATTSYEQYF. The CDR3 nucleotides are TGTGCCAGCAGAGGGACAGCCACGACCTCGTACGAGCAGTACTTC.

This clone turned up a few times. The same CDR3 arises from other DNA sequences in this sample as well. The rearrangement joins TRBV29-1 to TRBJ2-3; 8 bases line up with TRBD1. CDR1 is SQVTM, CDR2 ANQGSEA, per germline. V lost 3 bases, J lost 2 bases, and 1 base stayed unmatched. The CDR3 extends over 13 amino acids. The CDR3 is CSVEGQDTDTQYF. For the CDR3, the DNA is TGCAGCGTTGAGGGACAGGACACAGATACGCAGTATTTT.

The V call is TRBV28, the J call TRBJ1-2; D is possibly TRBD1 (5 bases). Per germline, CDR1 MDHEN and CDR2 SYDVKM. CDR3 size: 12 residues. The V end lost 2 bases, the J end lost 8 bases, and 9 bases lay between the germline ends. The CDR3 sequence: CASSLIGAGYTF. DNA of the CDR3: TGTGCCAGCAGTTTAATTGGGGCCGGCTACACCTTC.

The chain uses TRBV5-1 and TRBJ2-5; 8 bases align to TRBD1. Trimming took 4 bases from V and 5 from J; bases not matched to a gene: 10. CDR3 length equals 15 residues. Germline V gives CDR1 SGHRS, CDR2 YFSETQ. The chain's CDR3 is CASSTSDRGWETQYF. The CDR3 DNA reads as TGCGCCAGCAGCACCTCTGACAGGGGATGGGAGACCCAGTACTTC.

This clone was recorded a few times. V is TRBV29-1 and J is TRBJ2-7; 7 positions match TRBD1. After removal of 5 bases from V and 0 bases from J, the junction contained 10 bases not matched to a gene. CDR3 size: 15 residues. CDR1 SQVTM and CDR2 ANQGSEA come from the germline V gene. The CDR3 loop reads CSVLGDSKSSYEQYF. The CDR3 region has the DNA TGCAGCGTTTTAGGGGACAGCAAAAGCTCCTACGAGCAGTACTTC.

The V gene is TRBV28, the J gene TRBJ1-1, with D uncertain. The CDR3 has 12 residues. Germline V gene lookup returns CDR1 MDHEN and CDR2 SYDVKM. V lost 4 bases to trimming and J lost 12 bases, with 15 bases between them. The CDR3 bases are TGTGCCAGCAGTTCACCGGGTCTACCAACTTTCTTT. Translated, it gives CASSSPGLPTFF.

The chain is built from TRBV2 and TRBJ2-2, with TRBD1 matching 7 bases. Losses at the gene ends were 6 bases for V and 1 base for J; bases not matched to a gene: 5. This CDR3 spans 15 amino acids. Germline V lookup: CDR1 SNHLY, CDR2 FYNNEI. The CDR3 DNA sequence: TGTGCCAGCAGGCCGGGACAGAGGAACACCGGGGAGCTGTTTTTT. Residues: CASRPGQRNTGELFF.

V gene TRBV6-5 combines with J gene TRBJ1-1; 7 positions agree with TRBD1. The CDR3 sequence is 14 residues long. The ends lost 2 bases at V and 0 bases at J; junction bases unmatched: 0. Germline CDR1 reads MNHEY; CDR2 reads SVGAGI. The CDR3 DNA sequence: TGTGCCAGCAGTTACGGGACAGTGAACACTGAAGCTTTCTTT. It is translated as CASSYGTVNTEAFF.

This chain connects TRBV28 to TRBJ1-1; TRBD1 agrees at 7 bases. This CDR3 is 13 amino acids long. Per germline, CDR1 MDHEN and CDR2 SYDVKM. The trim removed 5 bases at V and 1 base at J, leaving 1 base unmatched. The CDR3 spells CASSHRGNTEAFF. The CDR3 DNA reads TGTGCCAGCAGTCACAGGGGGAACACTGAAGCTTTCTTT.

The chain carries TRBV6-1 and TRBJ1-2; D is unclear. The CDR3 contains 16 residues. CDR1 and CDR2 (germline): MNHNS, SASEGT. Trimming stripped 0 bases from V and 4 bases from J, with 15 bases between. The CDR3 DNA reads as TGTGCCAGCAGTGAAGCGCACCCGGCCAGAGGCTATGGCTACACCTTC. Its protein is CASSEAHPARGYGYTF.

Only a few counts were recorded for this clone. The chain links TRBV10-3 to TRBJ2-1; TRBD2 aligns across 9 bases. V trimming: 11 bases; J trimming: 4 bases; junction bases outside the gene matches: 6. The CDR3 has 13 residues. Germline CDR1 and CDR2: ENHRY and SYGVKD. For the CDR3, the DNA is TGTGCCGTTAGCGGGAGTTGGTACAATGAGCAGTTCTTC. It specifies CAVSGSWYNEQFF.

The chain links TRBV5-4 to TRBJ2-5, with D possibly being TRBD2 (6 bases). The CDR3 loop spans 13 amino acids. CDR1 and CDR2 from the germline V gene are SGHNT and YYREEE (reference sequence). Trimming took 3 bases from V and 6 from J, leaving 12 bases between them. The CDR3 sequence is CASSSTGEKTQYF. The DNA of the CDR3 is TGTGCCAGCAGCTCGACGGGGGAAAAGACCCAGTACTTC.

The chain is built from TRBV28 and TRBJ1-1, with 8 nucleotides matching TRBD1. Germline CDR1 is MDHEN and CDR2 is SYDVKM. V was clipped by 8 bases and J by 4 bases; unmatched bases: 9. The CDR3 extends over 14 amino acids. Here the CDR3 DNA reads TGTGCCAGCGCAATACAGGGGGGATTCACTGAAGCTTTCTTT. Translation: CASAIQGGFTEAFF.

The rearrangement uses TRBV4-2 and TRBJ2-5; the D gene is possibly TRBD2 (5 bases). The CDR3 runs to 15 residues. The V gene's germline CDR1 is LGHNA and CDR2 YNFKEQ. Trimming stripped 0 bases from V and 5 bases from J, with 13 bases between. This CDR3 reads CASSQEEASWETQYF. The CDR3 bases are TGTGCCAGCAGCCAAGAAGAGGCTAGCTGGGAGACCCAGTACTTC.

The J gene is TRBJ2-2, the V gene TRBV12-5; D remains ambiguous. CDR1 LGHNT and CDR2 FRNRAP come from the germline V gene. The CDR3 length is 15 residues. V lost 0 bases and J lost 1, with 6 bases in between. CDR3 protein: CASGLVHQNTGELFF. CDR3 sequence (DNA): TGTGCTAGTGGTTTGGTACACCAGAACACCGGGGAGCTGTTTTTT.

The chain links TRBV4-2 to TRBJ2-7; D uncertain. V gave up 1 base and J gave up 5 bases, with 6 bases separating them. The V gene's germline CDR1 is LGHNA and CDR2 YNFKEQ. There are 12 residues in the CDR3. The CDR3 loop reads CASSQGSHEQYF. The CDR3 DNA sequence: TGTGCCAGCAGCCAAGGAAGCCACGAGCAGTACTTC.

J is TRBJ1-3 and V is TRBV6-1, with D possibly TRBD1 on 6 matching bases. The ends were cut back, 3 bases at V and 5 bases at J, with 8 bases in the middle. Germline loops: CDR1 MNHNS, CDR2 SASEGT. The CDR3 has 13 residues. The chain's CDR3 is CASSEGHRNTIYF. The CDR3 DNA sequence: TGTGCCAGCAGTGAGGGACACAGAAACACCATATATTTT.